These 2 T cell receptor beta chains originate from one sample sequenced in a study of response to subunit inactivated influenza vaccine. TCRdb re-derived calls from the RT-PCR reads in MiXCR, one entry per CDR3 protein. The table includes approximately 520,000 distinct CDR3 sequences, roughly 23% detected once. The sequences come from CD4+ T cells sorted from PBMCs, collected approximately 5 days after vaccination. These receptors were taken from a man over 45 who received an inactivated influenza vaccine.

The chain couples TRBV11-3 to TRBJ2-1; D may be TRBD2 (5 bases). The CDR3 loop spans 16 amino acids. The germline V gene encodes CDR1 SGHNT and CDR2 YENEEA. V dropped 4 bases and J dropped 3 bases, with 16 bases sitting between them. CDR3 loop: CASSSRRLAGYNEQFF. The CDR3 region has the DNA TGTGCCAGCAGCTCCCGGAGGCTAGCCGGCTACAATGAGCAGTTCTTC.

The chain is built from TRBV4-3 and TRBJ2-5; weak D call: TRBD1 (5 bases). Trimming stripped 3 bases from V and 2 bases from J, with 7 bases between. Germline lookup yields CDR1 LGHNA and CDR2 YSLEER. This CDR3 comprises 13 residues. The CDR3 sequence: CASSQDKQETQYF. Written as DNA, the CDR3 is TGCGCCAGCAGCCAGGACAAGCAAGAGACCCAGTACTTC.